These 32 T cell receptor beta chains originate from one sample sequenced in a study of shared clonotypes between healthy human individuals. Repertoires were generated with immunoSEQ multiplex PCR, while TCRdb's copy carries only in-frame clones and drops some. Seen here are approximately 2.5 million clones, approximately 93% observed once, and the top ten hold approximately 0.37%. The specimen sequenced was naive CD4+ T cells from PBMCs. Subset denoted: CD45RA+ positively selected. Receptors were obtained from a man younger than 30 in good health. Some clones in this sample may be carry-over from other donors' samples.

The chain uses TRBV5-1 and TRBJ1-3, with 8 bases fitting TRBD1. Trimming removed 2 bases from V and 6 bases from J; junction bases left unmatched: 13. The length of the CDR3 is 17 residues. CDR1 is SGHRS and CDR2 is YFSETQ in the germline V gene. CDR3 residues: CASSFALHTGGKNTIYF. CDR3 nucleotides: TGCGCCAGCAGCTTCGCCCTACACACAGGGGGGAAAAACACCATATATTTT.

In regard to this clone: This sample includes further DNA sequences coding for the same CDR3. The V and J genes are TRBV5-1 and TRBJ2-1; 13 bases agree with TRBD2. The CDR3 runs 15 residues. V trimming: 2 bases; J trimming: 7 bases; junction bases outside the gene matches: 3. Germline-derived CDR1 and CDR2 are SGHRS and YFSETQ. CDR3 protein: CASSFGTSGVNEQFF. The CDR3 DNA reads TGCGCCAGCAGCTTTGGGACTAGCGGGGTTAATGAGCAGTTCTTC.

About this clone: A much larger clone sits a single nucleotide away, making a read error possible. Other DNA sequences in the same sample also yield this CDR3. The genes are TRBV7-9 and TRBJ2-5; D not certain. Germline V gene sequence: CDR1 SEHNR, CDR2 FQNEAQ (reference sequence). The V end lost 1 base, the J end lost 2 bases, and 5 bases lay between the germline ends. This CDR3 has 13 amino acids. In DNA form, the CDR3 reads TGTGCCAGCAGCTTAGTCAGACAAGAGACCCAGTACTTC. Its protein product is CASSLVRQETQYF.

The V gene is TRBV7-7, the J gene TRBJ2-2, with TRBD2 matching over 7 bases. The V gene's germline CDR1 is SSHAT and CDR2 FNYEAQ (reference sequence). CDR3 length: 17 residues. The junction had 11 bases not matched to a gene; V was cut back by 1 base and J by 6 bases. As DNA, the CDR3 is TGTGCCAGCAGCTTAGGTTCGGCGGGAGATTGGGCCGGGGAGCTGTTTTTT. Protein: CASSLGSAGDWAGELFF.

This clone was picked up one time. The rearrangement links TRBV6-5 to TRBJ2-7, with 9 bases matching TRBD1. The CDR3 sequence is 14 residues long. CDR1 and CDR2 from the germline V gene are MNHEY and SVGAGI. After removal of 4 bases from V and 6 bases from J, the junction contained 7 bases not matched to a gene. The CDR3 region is CASSSGTGSSEQYF. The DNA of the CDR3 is TGTGCCAGCAGTTCGGGGACAGGGTCAAGCGAGCAGTACTTC.

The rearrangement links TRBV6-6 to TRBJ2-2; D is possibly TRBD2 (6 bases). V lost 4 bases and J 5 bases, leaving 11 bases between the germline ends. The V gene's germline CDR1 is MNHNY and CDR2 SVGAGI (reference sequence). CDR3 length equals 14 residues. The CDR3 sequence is CASSFHGGTGELFF. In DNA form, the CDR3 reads TGTGCCAGCAGTTTTCACGGAGGGACCGGGGAGCTGTTTTTT.

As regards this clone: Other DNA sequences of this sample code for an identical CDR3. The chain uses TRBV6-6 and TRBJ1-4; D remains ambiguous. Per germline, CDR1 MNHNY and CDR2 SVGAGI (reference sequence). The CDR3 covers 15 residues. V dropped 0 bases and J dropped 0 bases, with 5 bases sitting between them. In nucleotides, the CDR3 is TGTGCCAGCAGTTACTCACGTGCAACTAATGAAAAACTGTTTTTT. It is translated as CASSYSRATNEKLFF.

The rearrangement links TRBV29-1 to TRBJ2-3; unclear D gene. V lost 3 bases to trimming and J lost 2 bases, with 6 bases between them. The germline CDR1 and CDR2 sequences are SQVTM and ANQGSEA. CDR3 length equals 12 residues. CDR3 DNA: TGCAGCGTTGAGGGTACCACAGATACGCAGTATTTT. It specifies CSVEGTTDTQYF.

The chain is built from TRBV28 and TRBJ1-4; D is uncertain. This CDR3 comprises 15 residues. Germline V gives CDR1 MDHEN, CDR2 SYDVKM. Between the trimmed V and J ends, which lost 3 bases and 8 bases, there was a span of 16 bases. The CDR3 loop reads CASSLMTFTGEKLFF. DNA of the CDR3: TGTGCCAGCAGTTTGATGACCTTTACGGGGGAAAAACTGTTTTTT.

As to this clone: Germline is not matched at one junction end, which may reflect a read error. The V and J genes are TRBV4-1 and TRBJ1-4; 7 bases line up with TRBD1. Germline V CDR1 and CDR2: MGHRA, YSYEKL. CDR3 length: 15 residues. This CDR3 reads CANSQDRAGDEKLFF. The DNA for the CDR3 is TGCGCCAACAGCCAAGACAGGGCGGGAGATGAAAAACTGTTTTTT.

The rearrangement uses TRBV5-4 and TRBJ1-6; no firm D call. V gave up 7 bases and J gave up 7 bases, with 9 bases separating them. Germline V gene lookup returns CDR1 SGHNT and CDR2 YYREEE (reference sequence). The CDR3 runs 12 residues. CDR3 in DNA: TGTGCCAGCGGGGAACGCAATTCACCCCTCCACTTT. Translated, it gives CASGERNSPLHF. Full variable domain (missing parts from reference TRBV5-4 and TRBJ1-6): ETGVTQSPTHLIKTRGQQVTLRCSSQSGHNTVSWYQQALGQGPQFIFQYYREEENGRGNFPPRFSGLQFPNYSSELNVNALELDDSALYLCASGERNSPLHFGNGTRLTVT.

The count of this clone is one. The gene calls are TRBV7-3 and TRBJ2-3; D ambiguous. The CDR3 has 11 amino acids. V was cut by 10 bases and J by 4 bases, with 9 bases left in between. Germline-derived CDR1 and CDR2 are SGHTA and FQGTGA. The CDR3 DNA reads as TGTGCCACCCTACCATCAGATACGCAGTATTTT. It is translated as CATLPSDTQYF. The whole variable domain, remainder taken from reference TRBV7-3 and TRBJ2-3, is GAGVSQTPSNKVTEKGKYVELRCDPISGHTALYWYRQSLGQGPEFLIYFQGTGAADDSGLPNDRFFAVRPEGSVSTLKIQRTERGDSAVYLCATLPSDTQYFGPGTRLTVL.

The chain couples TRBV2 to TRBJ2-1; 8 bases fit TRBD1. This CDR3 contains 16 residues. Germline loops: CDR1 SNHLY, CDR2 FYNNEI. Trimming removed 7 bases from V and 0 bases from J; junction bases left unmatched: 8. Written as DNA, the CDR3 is TGTGCCAGCACATTCCCCGGACAGGGCTCCTACAATGAGCAGTTCTTC. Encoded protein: CASTFPGQGSYNEQFF.

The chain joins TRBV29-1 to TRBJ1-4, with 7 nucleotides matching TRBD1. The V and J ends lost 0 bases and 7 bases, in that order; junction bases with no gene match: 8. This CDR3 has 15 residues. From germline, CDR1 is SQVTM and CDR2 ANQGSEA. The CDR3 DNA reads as TGCAGCGTTGAAGACACAGGGGAAACCGGTGAAAAACTGTTTTTT. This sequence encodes CSVEDTGETGEKLFF. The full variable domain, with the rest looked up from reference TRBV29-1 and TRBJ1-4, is SAVISQKPSRDICQRGTSLTIQCQVDSQVTMMFWYRQQPGQSLTLIATANQGSEATYESGFVIDKFPISRPNLTFSTLTVSNMSPEDSSIYLCSVEDTGETGEKLFFGSGTQLSVL.

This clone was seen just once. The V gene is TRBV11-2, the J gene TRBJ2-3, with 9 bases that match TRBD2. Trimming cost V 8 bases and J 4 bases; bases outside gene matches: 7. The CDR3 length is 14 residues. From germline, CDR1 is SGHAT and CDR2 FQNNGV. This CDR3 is CASAAGGTADTQYF. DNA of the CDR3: TGTGCCAGCGCAGCGGGAGGAACGGCAGATACGCAGTATTTT.

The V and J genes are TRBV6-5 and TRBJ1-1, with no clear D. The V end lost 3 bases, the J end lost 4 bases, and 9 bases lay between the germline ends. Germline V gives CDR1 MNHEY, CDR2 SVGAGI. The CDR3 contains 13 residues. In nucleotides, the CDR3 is TGTGCCAGCAGTTATGAAGGTACCACTGAAGCTTTCTTT. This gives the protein CASSYEGTTEAFF.

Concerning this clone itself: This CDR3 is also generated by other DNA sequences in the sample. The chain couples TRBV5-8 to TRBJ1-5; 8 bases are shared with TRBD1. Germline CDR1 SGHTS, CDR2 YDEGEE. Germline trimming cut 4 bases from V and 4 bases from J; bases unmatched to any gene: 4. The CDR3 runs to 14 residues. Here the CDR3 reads CASSPRTGNQPQHF. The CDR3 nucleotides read TGTGCCAGCAGCCCGAGGACAGGGAATCAGCCCCAGCATTTT.

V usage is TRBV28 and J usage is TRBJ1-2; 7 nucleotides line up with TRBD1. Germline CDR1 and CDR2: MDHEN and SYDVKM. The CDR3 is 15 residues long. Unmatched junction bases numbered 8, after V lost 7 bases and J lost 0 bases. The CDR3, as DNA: TGTGCCAGCACCCTAACGGGACAGACTAACTATGGCTACACCTTC. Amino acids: CASTLTGQTNYGYTF.

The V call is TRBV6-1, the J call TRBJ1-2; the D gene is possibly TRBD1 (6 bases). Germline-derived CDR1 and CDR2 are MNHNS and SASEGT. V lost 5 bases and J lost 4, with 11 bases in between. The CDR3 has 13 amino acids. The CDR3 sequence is CASSRQEGYGYTF. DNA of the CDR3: TGTGCCAGCAGTCGACAGGAGGGCTATGGCTACACCTTC.

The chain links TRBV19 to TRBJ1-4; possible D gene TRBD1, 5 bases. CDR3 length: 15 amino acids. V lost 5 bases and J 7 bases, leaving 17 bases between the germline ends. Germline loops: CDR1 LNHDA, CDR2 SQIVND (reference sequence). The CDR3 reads CASSARRPGGEKLFF. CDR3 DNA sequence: TGTGCCAGTAGTGCCCGAAGGCCCGGGGGTGAAAAACTGTTTTTT.

The CDR3 protein is CASSLDVGSANQPQHF. The CDR3 nucleotides are TGCGCCAGCAGCTTGGACGTAGGCTCAGCGAATCAGCCCCAGCATTTT. The V and J genes are TRBV5-1 and TRBJ1-5; D gene unclear. Germline V gives CDR1 SGHRS, CDR2 YFSETQ. The CDR3 is 16 amino acids. V was cut by 0 bases and J by 4 bases, with 14 bases left in between.

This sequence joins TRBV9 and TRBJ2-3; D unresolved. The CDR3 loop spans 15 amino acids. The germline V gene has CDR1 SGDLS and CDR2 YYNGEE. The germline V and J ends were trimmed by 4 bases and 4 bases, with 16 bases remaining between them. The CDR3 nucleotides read TGTGCCAGCAGCAGACAATCGTATCCAGCAGATACGCAGTATTTT. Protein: CASSRQSYPADTQYF.

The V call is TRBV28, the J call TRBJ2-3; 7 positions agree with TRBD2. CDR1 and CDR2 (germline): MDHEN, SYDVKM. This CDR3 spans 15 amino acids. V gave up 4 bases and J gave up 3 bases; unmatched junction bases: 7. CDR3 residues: CASSYRGRDTDTQYF. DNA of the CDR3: TGTGCCAGCAGTTACCGAGGGAGGGATACAGATACGCAGTATTTT.

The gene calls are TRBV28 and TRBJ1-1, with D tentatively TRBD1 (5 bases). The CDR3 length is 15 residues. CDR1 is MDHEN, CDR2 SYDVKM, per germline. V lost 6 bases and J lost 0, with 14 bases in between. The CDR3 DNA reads TGTGCCAGCAGACCTGAACGGACACTGAACACTGAAGCTTTCTTT. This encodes CASRPERTLNTEAFF.

Here the CDR3 DNA reads TGTGCCATCAGTGATGGTGGCAGAACCCGAACTGAAGCTTTCTTT. This codes for CAISDGGRTRTEAFF. J is TRBJ1-1 and V is TRBV10-3; unclear D gene. This CDR3 comprises 15 residues. The germline V gene has CDR1 ENHRY and CDR2 SYGVKD. Trimming stripped 3 bases from V and 5 bases from J, with 16 bases between.

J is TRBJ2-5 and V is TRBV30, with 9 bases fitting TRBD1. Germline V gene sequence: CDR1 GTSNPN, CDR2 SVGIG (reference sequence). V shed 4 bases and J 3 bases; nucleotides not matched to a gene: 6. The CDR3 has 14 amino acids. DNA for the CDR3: TGTGCCTGGAACCGCGGGACAGGGAAAGAGACCCAGTACTTC. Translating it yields CAWNRGTGKETQYF.

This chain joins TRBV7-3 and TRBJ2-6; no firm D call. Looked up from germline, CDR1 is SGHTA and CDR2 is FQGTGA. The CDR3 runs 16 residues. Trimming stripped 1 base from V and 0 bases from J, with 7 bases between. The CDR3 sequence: CASSLISTSGANVLTF. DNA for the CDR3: TGTGCCAGCAGCTTAATAAGCACCTCTGGGGCCAACGTCCTGACTTTC.

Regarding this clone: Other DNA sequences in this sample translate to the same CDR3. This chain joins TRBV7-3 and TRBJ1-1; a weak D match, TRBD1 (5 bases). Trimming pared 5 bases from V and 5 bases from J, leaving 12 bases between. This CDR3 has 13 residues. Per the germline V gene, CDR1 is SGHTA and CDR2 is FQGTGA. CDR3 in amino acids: CASSIREGTEAFF. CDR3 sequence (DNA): TGTGCCAGCAGCATCAGGGAGGGGACTGAAGCTTTCTTT.

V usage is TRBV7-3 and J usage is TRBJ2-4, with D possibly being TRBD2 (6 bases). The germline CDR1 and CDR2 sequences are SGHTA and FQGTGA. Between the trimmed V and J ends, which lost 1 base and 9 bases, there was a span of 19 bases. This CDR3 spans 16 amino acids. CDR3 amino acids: CASSLIPGGLGGIQYF. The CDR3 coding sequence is TGTGCCAGCAGCTTAATTCCTGGCGGGCTGGGAGGCATTCAGTACTTC.

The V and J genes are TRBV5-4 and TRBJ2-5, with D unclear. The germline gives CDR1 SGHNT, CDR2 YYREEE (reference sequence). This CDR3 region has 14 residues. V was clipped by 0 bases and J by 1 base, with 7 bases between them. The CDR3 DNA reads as TGTGCCAGCAGCTTGGCCTTTAGCCAAGAGACCCAGTACTTC. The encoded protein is CASSLAFSQETQYF.

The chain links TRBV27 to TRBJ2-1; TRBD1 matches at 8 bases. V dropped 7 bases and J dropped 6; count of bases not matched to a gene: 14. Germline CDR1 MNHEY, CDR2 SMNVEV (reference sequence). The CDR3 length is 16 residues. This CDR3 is CASTPYGDRRVNEQFF. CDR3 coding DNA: TGTGCCAGCACCCCCTATGGGGACAGGCGAGTCAATGAGCAGTTCTTC.

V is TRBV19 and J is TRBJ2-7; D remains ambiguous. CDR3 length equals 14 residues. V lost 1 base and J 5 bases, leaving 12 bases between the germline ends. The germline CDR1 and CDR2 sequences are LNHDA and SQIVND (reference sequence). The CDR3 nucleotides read TGTGCCAGTAGTATAGCCCCTAGGCCCCACGAGCAGTACTTC. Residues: CASSIAPRPHEQYF.